The rows below give T cell receptor beta chains drawn from one sample of a study of a mutant IDH1 vaccine in newly diagnosed glioma. The repertoire was sequenced with immunoSEQ multiplex PCR; TCRdb's copy has only in-frame clones and lacks some. The sample yields approximately 50,000 clones, 70% to 90% seen once. Antigens of these TCRs are unknown. This specimen was PBMCs, taken from a glioma patient whose treatment included an IDH1 peptide vaccine. Receptors were obtained from a man aged 35 to 55 with glioma. The CDR3 runs from the conserved cysteine through the conserved F or W. Each record gives: D gene, V gene, clone size, J gene, CDR3 length, CDR3 DNA, CDR3 protein. A D gene is named only where the DNA matches it firmly. Rows may omit the clone size; those that give it use once, few, many or a size class.

d_call: TRBD2; v_call: TRBV4-3; clone_size: once; j_call: TRBJ2-3; cdr3_length: 16; cdr3_nt: TGCGCCAGCAGCCAAGGGTCGGGGACTAGGTCAGATACGCAGTATTTT; cdr3_aa: CASSQGSGTRSDTQYF
d_call: TRBD1; v_call: TRBV27; clone_size: medium-sized; j_call: TRBJ2-7; cdr3_length: 15; cdr3_nt: TGTGCCAGCAGTTCGGACAGGGATCCCTCCTACGAGCAGTACTTC; cdr3_aa: CASSSDRDPSYEQYF
d_call: -; v_call: TRBV4-3; clone_size: few; j_call: TRBJ2-5; cdr3_length: 13; cdr3_nt: TGCGCCAGCAGCCACATCGTTGCGGAGACCCAGTACTTC; cdr3_aa: CASSHIVAETQYF
d_call: TRBD1; v_call: TRBV5-4; clone_size: -; j_call: TRBJ1-4; cdr3_length: 16; cdr3_nt: TGTGCCAGCACCTTCTTAGACGGAACAGGGGATGAAAAACTGTTTTTT; cdr3_aa: CASTFLDGTGDEKLFF
d_call: -; v_call: TRBV27; clone_size: -; j_call: TRBJ2-7; cdr3_length: 15; cdr3_nt: TGTGCCCCCCTTCCCGGGCGTCGTGGAACCTACGAGCAGTACTTC; cdr3_aa: CAPLPGRRGTYEQYF
d_call: -; v_call: TRBV18; clone_size: -; j_call: TRBJ1-5; cdr3_length: 14; cdr3_nt: TGTGCCAGCTCACCTAACCGAAGGGGTCAGCCCCAGCATTTT; cdr3_aa: CASSPNRRGQPQHF
d_call: TRBD2; v_call: TRBV5-1; clone_size: -; j_call: TRBJ2-7; cdr3_length: 17; cdr3_nt: TGCGCCAGCAGCTTCACTAGCGGGAGGGCCACCGCCTACGAGCAGTACTTC; cdr3_aa: CASSFTSGRATAYEQYF
d_call: -; v_call: TRBV18; clone_size: -; j_call: TRBJ1-5; cdr3_length: 16; cdr3_nt: TGTGCCAGCTCACCACCGGGTGGGGTAGGTATGCAGCCCCAGCATTTT; cdr3_aa: CASSPPGGVGMQPQHF
d_call: -; v_call: TRBV7-9; clone_size: -; j_call: TRBJ1-3; cdr3_length: 12; cdr3_nt: TGTGCCAGCACCTCAAGTGGAAACACCATATATTTT; cdr3_aa: CASTSSGNTIYF
d_call: -; v_call: TRBV5-8; clone_size: -; j_call: TRBJ2-7; cdr3_length: 13; cdr3_nt: TGTGCCAGCAGCTTTGGGGGCCCGGGCGAGCAGTACTTC; cdr3_aa: CASSFGGPGEQYF